This record covers a single T cell receptor (beta chain). Its antigen is currently unknown. The CDR3 spans 15 residues. Germline trimming cut 3 bases from V and 3 bases from J; bases unmatched to any gene: 3. Germline V gene data show CDR1 as SGHTA and CDR2 as FQGTGA. Before sequencing took place, the ViraFEST assay used viral peptide pools to expand antigen-specific CD4+ T cells. Having been cultured for about 10 days, the cells underwent CD4+ T cell isolation. Negative nucleocapsid antibody tests before and after vaccination confirmed no previous SARS-CoV-2 infection. In culture with roughly 10 IU/ml IL-2 and around 10 ug/ml peptides, PBMC were grown at a few million per well. In the cultures, half the medium was exchanged for IL-2 medium on days 3 and 7. The sample belongs to a study of vaccination effects on CD4 cells after COVID-19. Study-wide context: Participants were vaccinated with two doses of either the BNT162b2 or mRNA-1273 vaccine. Study-level findings and limits: Whether induced by infection or by vaccine, clones showed marked clonal contraction late after vaccination.

Here immunoSEQ multiplex PCR was the method, and the copy in TCRdb shows in-frame clones only, minus some. The profile shows about 41,000 clones, under 85% of them singletons. The source material was CD4+ T cells from PBMCs cultured with HCoV-NL63 spike peptides, sampled before COVID-19 vaccination. The TCR originated in a human donor who received a COVID-19 vaccine. The gene calls are TRBV7-3 and TRBJ2-1, with 9 bases aligning to TRBD2. In DNA, the CDR3 is TGTGCCAGCAGCTTGGGACTAGCTGTCTACAATGAGCAGTTCTTC. Translated, it gives CASSLGLAVYNEQFF.